These 14 T cell receptor beta chains were sequenced from one sample in a study of control samples from healthy donors and cancer patients (dated by TCRdb to 2019 to 2021). Receptor amplification or capture employed the immunoSEQ multiplex PCR assay. Drawn from immuneACCESS, this table holds only the in-frame rearrangements with V and J called that TCRdb kept. Clones are partly lost; checked studies trace under half to an unresolved V gene and leave the rest unexplained. The sample table lists 150,000 to 200,000 clones, 85% to 90% of them with a count of one. The ten biggest clones cover about 11% of the sample. Specimen: blood. The receptors here all came from a man aged 30 to 45 in good health.

This clone is a singleton in its sample. Different DNA sequences within this sample yield the same CDR3. The chain carries TRBV28 and TRBJ1-2; weak D call: TRBD1 (6 bases). Trimming cost V 1 base and J 4 bases, with 13 bases left between them. Germline CDR1 is MDHEN and CDR2 is SYDVKM. This CDR3 has 15 residues. The CDR3 coding sequence is TGTGCCAGCAGTTTATCCGGGGGCGGGGGCTATGGCTACACCTTC. It encodes CASSLSGGGGYGYTF.

The J gene is TRBJ2-1, the V gene TRBV7-3; 10 nucleotides agree with TRBD1. Trimming at V came to 1 base and at J to 5 bases, leaving 14 bases not matched to a gene. Germline CDR1 SGHTA, CDR2 FQGTGA. The CDR3 spans 19 residues. CDR3 amino acids: CASSLKVWEGQGIDNEQFF. The CDR3 region has the DNA TGTGCCAGCAGCTTAAAGGTTTGGGAGGGACAGGGGATTGACAATGAGCAGTTCTTC.

V and J are TRBV6-6 and TRBJ1-5; D might be TRBD1 (5 bases). Germline loops: CDR1 MNHNY, CDR2 SVGAGI (reference sequence). Trimming removed 6 bases from V and 5 bases from J, with 5 bases in between. The CDR3 contains 11 residues. The CDR3 bases are TGTGCCAGCAGGGGGGATCAGCCCCAGCATTTT. Amino acid sequence: CASRGDQPQHF.

The chain combines TRBV7-2 with TRBJ1-1; tentatively, D is TRBD1 (6 bases). Germline values: CDR1 SGHTA, CDR2 FQGNSA. Trimming took off 7 bases at V and 3 bases at J, with 18 bases between the two ends. The CDR3 spans 15 residues. The DNA for the CDR3 is TGTGCCAGCACCCTAACGTCTCAGGGGTACACTGAAGCTTTCTTT. It encodes CASTLTSQGYTEAFF.

The V gene is TRBV23-1, the J gene TRBJ1-4; D call uncertain. TRBV23-1 is placed among ORFs of uncertain function. Trimming took off 0 bases at V and 7 bases at J, with 12 bases between the two ends. The CDR3 covers 15 residues. In DNA form, the CDR3 reads TGCGCCAGCAGTCAATCCGGCGGACGCATTGAAAAACTGTTTTTT. Its protein is CASSQSGGRIEKLFF.

This sequence joins TRBV28 and TRBJ2-1; D is unresolved. Between the trimmed V and J ends, which lost 2 bases and 9 bases, there was a span of 14 bases. Germline loops: CDR1 MDHEN, CDR2 SYDVKM. The CDR3 sequence is 14 residues long. This CDR3 reads CASSLNSLGGEQFF. Here the CDR3 DNA reads TGTGCCAGCAGTTTAAACTCCCTCGGTGGTGAGCAGTTCTTC.

The CDR3 sequence is CASSGITGNVGGYTF. The CDR3 DNA reads as TGTGCCAGCAGCGGCATAACAGGGAACGTCGGGGGCTACACCTTC. The chain uses TRBV7-2 and TRBJ1-2; perhaps TRBD1 as D (6 bases). The germline V gene encodes CDR1 SGHTA and CDR2 FQGNSA. CDR3 size: 15 residues. The V gene lost 5 bases and the J gene lost 8 bases, with 21 bases spanning the gap.

About this clone itself: Its ends do not fully match the called genes, so a read error is possible. The rearrangement joins TRBV19 to TRBJ2-3; 13 bases are shared with TRBD2. Germline V gives CDR1 LNHDA, CDR2 SQIVND (reference sequence). There are 17 residues in the CDR3. As DNA, the CDR3 is TGTGCCAGTAGTGTACCGGGACTAGCGGGACTCACAGATACGCGGTATTTT. This sequence encodes CASSVPGLAGLTDTRYF.

The chain joins TRBV7-3 to TRBJ2-6; D is unclear. Germline values: CDR1 SGHTA, CDR2 FQGTGA. V was clipped by 2 bases and J by 3 bases, with 5 bases between them. This CDR3 comprises 14 residues. CDR3 in amino acids: CASSLDFGANVLTF. DNA of the CDR3: TGTGCCAGCAGCTTAGATTTTGGGGCCAACGTCCTGACTTTC.

J is TRBJ1-5 and V is TRBV27; D uncertain. The CDR3 covers 15 residues. The germline CDR1 and CDR2 sequences are MNHEY and SMNVEV (reference sequence). With 0 bases removed from V and 0 bases from J, the gap between germline ends came to 6 bases. Here the CDR3 reads CASSLSGNSNQPQHF. The CDR3 bases are TGTGCCAGCAGTTTATCGGGAAATAGCAATCAGCCCCAGCATTTT.

The V call is TRBV28, the J call TRBJ1-6; 7 positions agree with TRBD1. The CDR3 covers 14 residues. CDR1 is MDHEN and CDR2 is SYDVKM in the germline V gene. V shed 3 bases, J shed 15 bases, and the junction held 11 bases outside the gene matches. CDR3 nucleotide sequence: TGTGCCAGCAGTTTGCACAGGGGTCTGCCACTCCTCCACTTT. Protein: CASSLHRGLPLLHF.

About this clone: Other DNA sequences in this specimen translate into the identical CDR3. The chain recombines TRBV18 with TRBJ1-3, with D perhaps TRBD1 (5 bases). Trimming removed 3 bases at V and 0 bases at J, with 12 bases between. This CDR3 comprises 16 residues. Germline V CDR1 and CDR2: KGHSH, LQKENI. Written as DNA, the CDR3 is TGTGCCAGCTCACCCCAGCGGGGGTCCTCTGGAAACACCATATATTTT. Translating gives CASSPQRGSSGNTIYF.

The rearrangement uses TRBV4-3 and TRBJ2-4; the match to TRBD1 covers 8 bases. CDR3 size: 13 residues. The V gene end was trimmed by 3 bases and the J gene end by 7 bases; junction bases not matched to a gene: 2. Per the germline V gene, CDR1 is LGHNA and CDR2 is YSLEER. CDR3 DNA sequence: TGCGCCAGCAGCCACGGACAGGGCAACATTCAGTACTTC. This gives the protein CASSHGQGNIQYF.

The chain has TRBV6-1 and TRBJ2-1, with 10 bases aligning to TRBD1. J lost 6 bases, V lost 5 bases, and 10 bases had no gene match. The germline gives CDR1 MNHNS, CDR2 SASEGT. The CDR3 runs 16 residues. The CDR3 is CASSQDRGQGGNEQFF. The CDR3 DNA reads as TGTGCCAGCAGTCAAGACAGGGGGCAAGGGGGCAATGAGCAGTTCTTC.